These 10 T cell receptor beta chains were all obtained from the same sample, sequenced in a study of siplizumab effects on memory and regulatory T cells. Sequencing was performed with immunoSEQ multiplex PCR; in TCRdb, only in-frame clones are kept and a portion is missing. The sample lists 110,000 or so clones, just under 95% seen once, with around 0.16% in the top ten. The specimen was non-Treg CD4+ T cells sorted from blood. The receptors were gathered from a human donor in good health.

J is TRBJ2-1 and V is TRBV7-6, with unresolved D. Trimming took off 5 bases at V and 3 bases at J, with 14 bases between the two ends. Germline V gene lookup returns CDR1 SGHVS and CDR2 FNYEAQ. CDR3 length: 15 residues. CDR3 loop: CASSAQPAIYNEQFF. CDR3 coding DNA: TGTGCCAGCAGCGCGCAACCAGCGATCTACAATGAGCAGTTCTTC.

The chain combines TRBV5-5 with TRBJ1-2; D unclear. This CDR3 is built from 13 residues. Germline assignment: CDR1 SGHKS and CDR2 YYEKEE (reference sequence). V gave up 4 bases and J gave up 3 bases, with 10 bases separating them. This chain's CDR3 is CASSADQHYGYTF. CDR3 sequence (DNA): TGTGCCAGCAGCGCTGACCAACACTATGGCTACACCTTC.

The chain carries TRBV6-5 and TRBJ2-2; D uncertain. This CDR3 has 11 residues. Germline V lookup: CDR1 MNHEY, CDR2 SVGAGI. V dropped 8 bases and J dropped 6 bases, with 7 bases sitting between them. CDR3 protein: CASENSGELFF. CDR3 sequence (DNA): TGTGCCAGCGAAAATTCCGGGGAGCTGTTTTTT.

The rearrangement links TRBV5-1 to TRBJ2-7; TRBD2 agrees at 8 bases. The CDR3 is 15 residues long. V dropped 0 bases and J dropped 2; count of bases not matched to a gene: 4. Looked up from germline, CDR1 is SGHRS and CDR2 is YFSETQ. CDR3 region: CASSLAAGGTYEQYF. For the CDR3, the DNA is TGCGCCAGCAGCTTGGCGGCGGGGGGTACCTACGAGCAGTACTTC.

This chain joins TRBV19 and TRBJ1-5, with 7 bases identical to TRBD1. The ends lost 5 bases at V and 7 bases at J; junction bases unmatched: 8. This CDR3 region has 14 residues. Germline assignment: CDR1 LNHDA and CDR2 SQIVND (reference sequence). The chain's CDR3 is CASSDTGAGQPQHF. The CDR3 nucleotides are TGTGCCAGTAGTGATACAGGGGCCGGACAGCCCCAGCATTTT.

V is TRBV11-3 and J is TRBJ2-3; D is undetermined. V gave up 1 base and J gave up 2 bases, with 16 bases separating them. Germline lookup yields CDR1 SGHNT and CDR2 YENEEA. The CDR3 totals 17 residues. The CDR3 reads CASSLGVANGITDTQYF. CDR3 sequence (DNA): TGTGCCAGCAGCTTAGGGGTGGCTAACGGAATCACAGATACGCAGTATTTT.

V and J are TRBV7-2 and TRBJ1-5, with a tentative D call TRBD1 (5 bases). Germline V gene data show CDR1 as SGHTA and CDR2 as FQGNSA. V shed 1 base and J shed 2 bases, with 12 bases lying between them. The CDR3 covers 16 residues. CDR3 residues: CASSLVSGLGNQPQHF. The CDR3 bases are TGTGCCAGCAGCTTAGTATCGGGGCTGGGCAATCAGCCCCAGCATTTT.

V is TRBV19 and J is TRBJ2-1, with a weak D call TRBD2 (5 bases). The CDR3 is 15 residues long. CDR1 and CDR2 (germline): LNHDA, SQIVND (reference sequence). V dropped 6 bases and J dropped 0 bases, with 12 bases sitting between them. For the CDR3, the DNA is TGTGCCAGTAGCAATAAGGACTTCTCCTACAATGAGCAGTTCTTC. Translated, it gives CASSNKDFSYNEQFF.

The chain is built from TRBV5-4 and TRBJ1-1, with a tentative D call TRBD1 (5 bases). Deletions cut 2 bases from V and 4 bases from J, with 12 bases between. Per germline, CDR1 SGHNT and CDR2 YYREEE (reference sequence). The CDR3 totals 14 residues. As DNA, the CDR3 is TGTGCCAGCAGCTTACGACCGGGGGGCACTGAAGCTTTCTTT. Its protein is CASSLRPGGTEAFF.

The chain couples TRBV2 to TRBJ2-6; D remains unclear. Germline V gene sequence: CDR1 SNHLY, CDR2 FYNNEI. The CDR3 contains 15 residues. The V end lost 7 bases, the J end lost 4 bases, and 14 bases lay between the germline ends. The CDR3 sequence: CASKISILGANVLTF. The CDR3 region has the DNA TGTGCCAGCAAAATCTCGATCCTCGGGGCCAACGTCCTGACTTTC.